Below are 15 T cell receptor beta chains sequenced from a single sample in a study of Ad26.COV2.S vaccination and SARS-CoV-2 variants. Indicated treatment: some 20 received Ad26.COV2.S at low or high dose, single or two shots; roughly 5 received placebo; per-sample allocation not given. Day 63 following the first vaccine or placebo injection was when the samples were taken. Sequencing was performed with immunoSEQ multiplex PCR; in TCRdb, only in-frame clones are kept and a portion is missing. Of a few hundred thousand clones listed, about 90% are singletons. The sequencing used peripheral blood, collected in a trial of Ad26.COV2.S vaccine versus placebo. Every receptor here comes from a person between 18 and 65 years old who received the Ad26.COV2.S COVID-19 vaccine or a placebo.

The rearrangement joins TRBV10-3 to TRBJ2-1; TRBD1 aligns across 9 bases. This CDR3 has 16 residues. V trimming: 3 bases; J trimming: 2 bases; junction bases outside the gene matches: 5. Germline V gene data show CDR1 as ENHRY and CDR2 as SYGVKD. The CDR3: CAISEGGTGTYNEQFF. CDR3 DNA sequence: TGTGCCATCAGTGAAGGAGGGACAGGGACCTACAATGAGCAGTTCTTC.

The rearrangement links TRBV20-1 to TRBJ2-7; 9 nucleotides agree with TRBD2. Trimming cost V 3 bases and J 6 bases; bases outside gene matches: 9. This CDR3 contains 14 residues. The germline gives CDR1 DFQATT, CDR2 SNEGSKA (reference sequence). The CDR3 nucleotides are TGCAGTGCTAGTATCCCAGCGGGGGGACTCGAGCAGTACTTC. Protein: CSASIPAGGLEQYF.

This clone was observed a few times. The chain joins TRBV30 to TRBJ2-7; D uncertain. This CDR3 has 11 amino acids. CDR1 is GTSNPN and CDR2 is SVGIG in the germline V gene (reference sequence). Trimming removed 0 bases from V and 4 bases from J, with 4 bases in between. The CDR3, as DNA: TGTGCCTGGAGTGTGGAGTACGAGCAGTACTTC. It translates to CAWSVEYEQYF. The entire variable domain, with the rest obtained from reference TRBV30 and TRBJ2-7, is as follows: SQTIHQWPATLVQPVGSPLSLECTVEGTSNPNLYWYRQAAGRGLQLLFYSVGIGQISSEVPQNLSASRPQDRQFILSSKKLLLSDSGFYLCAWSVEYEQYFGPGTRLTVT.

The chain couples TRBV3-1 (or the pseudogene TRBV3-2) to TRBJ2-7, with TRBD1 identical over 7 bases. V lost 1 base, J lost 2 bases, and 2 bases stayed unmatched. Germline assignment: CDR1 LGHDT and CDR2 YNNKEL (reference sequence). The CDR3 consists of 14 residues. The chain's CDR3 is CASSQGTGAYEQYF. The CDR3 nucleotides read TGTGCCAGCAGCCAAGGGACAGGAGCCTACGAGCAGTACTTC.

This clone came up a few times. The genes are TRBV4-2 and TRBJ1-1, with D tentatively TRBD1 (6 bases). The CDR3 is made up of 15 amino acids. Germline CDR1 LGHNA, CDR2 YNFKEQ. The germline V and J ends were trimmed by 0 bases and 5 bases, with 13 bases remaining between them. The CDR3 coding sequence is TGTGCCAGCAGCCAAGAGGCGCAGGGGTGGACTGAAGCTTTCTTT. It is translated as CASSQEAQGWTEAFF.

The CDR3, as DNA: TGTGCCAGCAGCGGGGACGGTGGCGAGCAGTACTTC. This sequence encodes CASSGDGGEQYF. The chain links TRBV5-8 to TRBJ2-7; D may be TRBD1 or TRBD2 (5 bases each). V was shortened by 4 bases and J by 6 bases, with 11 bases between the two germline ends. The length of the CDR3 is 12 residues. In germline, CDR1 is SGHTS, CDR2 YDEGEE.

The chain couples TRBV27 to TRBJ2-2; D uncertain. Germline V gives CDR1 MNHEY, CDR2 SMNVEV (reference sequence). Trimming pared 7 bases from V and 0 bases from J, leaving 12 bases between. The CDR3 length is 15 residues. The CDR3, as DNA: TGTGCCAGCAAGGGTATGACTTCGAACACCGGGGAGCTGTTTTTT. It codes for CASKGMTSNTGELFF.

The chain carries TRBV12-2 and TRBJ1-1. TRBV12-2 is a recognized pseudogene. This CDR3 region has 14 residues. DNA of the CDR3: TGTGCAAGTCGCATCTGTGCGGTGAACACTGAAGCTTTCTTT. Encoded protein: CASRICAVNTEAFF.

The rearrangement joins TRBV13 to TRBJ1-1; D not resolved. CDR1 PRHDT and CDR2 FYEKMQ come from the germline V gene (reference sequence). Trimming cost V 4 bases and J 3 bases, with 15 bases left between them. The CDR3 covers 15 residues. The CDR3 loop is CASSSPRQGDTEAFF. The CDR3 DNA is TGTGCCAGCAGCTCCCCTAGACAAGGAGACACTGAAGCTTTCTTT.

The rearrangement uses TRBV6-2 or TRBV6-3 and TRBJ2-7, with D possibly matching TRBD1 (5 bases). Deletions cut 2 bases from V and 3 bases from J, with 11 bases between. The CDR3 extends over 14 amino acids. Germline V CDR1 and CDR2: MNHEY, SVGEGT. The CDR3 is CASSYDDRNYEQYF. The CDR3 coding sequence is TGTGCCAGCAGTTACGACGACAGAAACTACGAGCAGTACTTC.

This chain joins TRBV4-3 and TRBJ1-1; tentative D call: TRBD1 (6 bases). The CDR3 runs to 13 residues. V was trimmed by 3 bases and J by 10 bases, leaving 15 bases between them. Germline assignment: CDR1 LGHNA and CDR2 YSLEER. In DNA form, the CDR3 reads TGCGCCAGCAGCCAGGACCCTAGGGGGGGAGCTTTCTTT. Translation gives CASSQDPRGGAFF.

The chain combines TRBV19 with TRBJ1-6; no clear D gene. This CDR3 is 14 amino acids long. V gave up 6 bases and J gave up 10 bases, with 16 bases separating them. The V gene's germline CDR1 is LNHDA and CDR2 SQIVND (reference sequence). The CDR3 DNA sequence: TGTGCCAGTAGGGTCGGGGATGGGGTCTCACCCCTCCACTTT. Amino acids: CASRVGDGVSPLHF.

The V call is TRBV7-2, the J call TRBJ1-2; 7 bases match TRBD1. V lost 1 base and J lost 8; bases outside the gene matches: 10. The CDR3 has 15 residues. CDR1 SGHTA and CDR2 FQGNSA come from the germline V gene. CDR3 loop: CASSLEGTGDRGYTF. The CDR3 DNA sequence: TGTGCCAGCAGCTTAGAGGGTACAGGGGATCGAGGCTACACCTTC. The entire variable domain, with the rest obtained from reference TRBV7-2 and TRBJ1-2, is as follows: GAGVSQSPSNKVTEKGKDVELRCDPISGHTALYWYRQSLGQGLEFLIYFQGNSAPDKSGLPSDRFSAERTGGSVSTLTIQRTQQEDSAVYLCASSLEGTGDRGYTFGSGTRLTVV.

J is TRBJ2-2 and V is TRBV29-1; 8 bases line up with TRBD1. The CDR3 extends over 12 amino acids. Per germline, CDR1 SQVTM and CDR2 ANQGSEA. Germline trimming cut 4 bases from V and 5 bases from J; bases unmatched to any gene: 0. The CDR3 DNA reads as TGCAGCGTTGGACAGGGGACCGGGGAGCTGTTTTTT. Its protein product is CSVGQGTGELFF.

The chain is built from TRBV7-8 and TRBJ2-7; 8 bases fit TRBD2. V shed 1 base and J 3 bases; nucleotides not matched to a gene: 11. The germline CDR1 and CDR2 sequences are SGHVS and FQNEAQ. CDR3 length: 17 residues. The CDR3, as DNA: TGTGCCAGCAGCTTAGTTTCGGGGGGGGCGAACGTCTACGAGCAGTACTTC. Translated, it gives CASSLVSGGANVYEQYF.